The 14 T cell receptor beta chains in this list originate from one sample, sequenced in a study of response to subunit inactivated influenza vaccine. TCRdb ran MiXCR on the RT-PCR reads and lists one entry per CDR3 protein. The sample shows some 640,000 distinct CDR3 sequences, approximately 15% of them seen only once. The material was PBMCs from blood, obtained around 15 days before vaccination. The receptors stem from a man aged 50-59 years who received an inactivated influenza vaccine.

The table lists this clonotype with many counts. The V and J genes are TRBV7-8 and TRBJ1-1; 10 bases are shared with TRBD1. Unmatched junction bases numbered 2, after V lost 3 bases and J lost 1 base. The CDR3 totals 15 residues. The germline V gene has CDR1 SGHVS and CDR2 FQNEAQ. CDR3 DNA: TGTGCCAGCAGCTTGGGACAGGGGACGAACACTGAAGCTTTCTTT. Translation: CASSLGQGTNTEAFF.

This clonotype was observed a few times. J is TRBJ2-1 and V is TRBV21-1; no check of the table's D call, TRBD2, against the DNA was made. TRBV21-1 is a recognized pseudogene. CDR3 length: 14 amino acids. The CDR3 DNA follows: TGTGCCAGCAGCCCCCTCCCCTCCTACAATGAGCAGTTCTTC. Amino acid sequence: CASSPLPSYNEQFF.

J is TRBJ2-7 and V is TRBV5-1, with D perhaps matching TRBD1 or TRBD2 (5 bases each). Deletions cut 4 bases from V and 7 bases from J, with 18 bases between. The germline V gene encodes CDR1 SGHRS and CDR2 YFSETQ. The CDR3 contains 14 residues. In DNA, the CDR3 is TGCGCCAGCAGCCCCCTTGGGGCATCGGGGGAGCAGTACTTC. This encodes CASSPLGASGEQYF.

This clonotype was found a few times. The chain recombines TRBV28 with TRBJ1-1; TRBD1 aligns across 8 bases. There are 16 residues in the CDR3. Germline CDR1 reads MDHEN; CDR2 reads SYDVKM. The V and J ends lost 6 bases and 0 bases, in that order; junction bases with no gene match: 9. The CDR3 sequence is CASRPDRGTMNTEAFF. As DNA, the CDR3 is TGTGCCAGCAGACCCGACAGGGGAACGATGAACACTGAAGCTTTCTTT.

The chain carries TRBV6-5 and TRBJ2-7; 11 bases map to TRBD2. Germline-derived CDR1 and CDR2 are MNHEY and SVGAGI. There are 16 residues in the CDR3. The V gene end was trimmed by 2 bases and the J gene end by 2 bases; junction bases not matched to a gene: 5. CDR3 coding DNA: TGTGCCAGCAGTTACACTGGTAGCGGGAGGGCCTACGAGCAGTACTTC. Translation: CASSYTGSGRAYEQYF.

V usage is TRBV29-1 and J usage is TRBJ2-7, with TRBD1 as a possible D gene (6 bases). The V gene's germline CDR1 is SQVTM and CDR2 ANQGSEA. Trimming shortened V by 7 bases and J by 0 bases, and 16 bases separated the two germline ends. This CDR3 spans 14 amino acids. The CDR3 region is CSAREGHSSYEQYF. In DNA, the CDR3 is TGCAGCGCCCGAGAGGGACACAGCTCCTACGAGCAGTACTTC.

This clonotype was seen ten or more times. The chain links TRBV20-1 to TRBJ2-7, with 8 bases lining up with TRBD1. The V segment lost 3 bases and the J segment 1 base; nucleotides outside the gene matches: 2. There are 13 residues in the CDR3. The germline gives CDR1 DFQATT, CDR2 SNEGSKA (reference sequence). CDR3 nucleotides: TGCAGTGCTAGTCGGACAGGGTCCTACGAGCAGTACTTC. It yields the protein CSASRTGSYEQYF.

This chain links TRBV12-3 or TRBV12-4 with TRBJ1-5; 8 bases fit TRBD1. The CDR3 spans 14 residues. V was pared by 6 bases and J by 11 bases, with 12 bases of the junction left unmatched. CDR3 protein: CASSLQQGVWAQHF. The CDR3 DNA reads TGTGCCAGCAGCTTACAACAGGGGGTATGGGCCCAGCATTTT.

This clonotype was seen a few times. The J gene is TRBJ2-2, the V gene TRBV27; D may be TRBD2 (6 bases). The germline CDR1 and CDR2 sequences are MNHEY and SMNVEV (reference sequence). V was clipped by 2 bases and J by 6 bases, with 19 bases between them. The CDR3 is made up of 17 amino acids. The CDR3 protein is CASSLLVSASVPGELFF. The CDR3 DNA follows: TGTGCCAGCAGTTTACTTGTGTCGGCTAGCGTGCCCGGGGAGCTGTTTTTT.

At least ten counts were recorded for this clonotype. The chain carries TRBV3-1 and TRBJ2-1; TRBD2 is a possible D gene (5 bases). Germline CDR1 and CDR2: LGHDT and YNNKEL (reference sequence). The CDR3 spans 13 residues. V was shortened by 7 bases and J by 3 bases, with 10 bases between the two germline ends. This CDR3 is CASTPGSYNEQFF. The CDR3 DNA reads TGTGCCAGCACACCGGGAAGCTACAATGAGCAGTTCTTC.

This chain joins TRBV28 and TRBJ2-1; 13 nucleotides align to TRBD2. J gave up 0 bases and V 6 bases, and 17 bases lay outside the gene matches. The germline gives CDR1 MDHEN, CDR2 SYDVKM. The CDR3 spans 21 residues. Here the CDR3 DNA reads TGTGCCAGCAGACCAACCGGACTAGCGGGAGAAAGAAAGGGCTCCTACAATGAGCAGTTCTTC. Protein product: CASRPTGLAGERKGSYNEQFF.

This clonotype was counted only a few times. The V gene is TRBV15, the J gene TRBJ2-4; 16 nucleotides line up with TRBD2. V shed 5 bases, J shed 1 base, and the junction held 11 bases outside the gene matches. The CDR3 totals 20 residues. The germline V gene has CDR1 LNHNV and CDR2 YYDKDF (reference sequence). The CDR3: CATSPLPGLAGGQAKNIQYF. CDR3 coding DNA: TGTGCCACCAGCCCTTTACCGGGACTAGCGGGGGGGCAGGCCAAAAACATTCAGTACTTC. Filled out from reference TRBV15 and TRBJ2-4, the complete variable domain reads DAMVIQNPRYQVTQFGKPVTLSCSQTLNHNVMYWYQQKSSQAPKLLFHYYDKDFNNEADTPDNFQSRRPNTSFCFLDIRSPGLGDTAMYLCATSPLPGLAGGQAKNIQYFGAGTRLSVL.

Here the CDR3 DNA reads TGTGCCAGCAGCTTTCAACCGGGGTTCGGCTACGAGCAGTACTTC. It specifies CASSFQPGFGYEQYF. The rearrangement links TRBV7-2 to TRBJ2-7, with a possible D match to TRBD2 (5 bases). Looked up from germline, CDR1 is SGHTA and CDR2 is FQGNSA. This CDR3 comprises 15 residues. V lost 3 bases, J lost 3 bases, and 15 bases lay in between.

This clonotype was counted ten times or more. The V call is TRBV9, the J call TRBJ2-5; D gene unclear. The V gene lost 0 bases and the J gene lost 8 bases, with 11 bases spanning the gap. The CDR3 is made up of 13 amino acids. From germline, CDR1 is SGDLS and CDR2 YYNGEE. CDR3 region: CASSVGAEKTQYF. The CDR3 DNA sequence: TGTGCCAGCAGCGTAGGGGCAGAAAAAACCCAGTACTTC.